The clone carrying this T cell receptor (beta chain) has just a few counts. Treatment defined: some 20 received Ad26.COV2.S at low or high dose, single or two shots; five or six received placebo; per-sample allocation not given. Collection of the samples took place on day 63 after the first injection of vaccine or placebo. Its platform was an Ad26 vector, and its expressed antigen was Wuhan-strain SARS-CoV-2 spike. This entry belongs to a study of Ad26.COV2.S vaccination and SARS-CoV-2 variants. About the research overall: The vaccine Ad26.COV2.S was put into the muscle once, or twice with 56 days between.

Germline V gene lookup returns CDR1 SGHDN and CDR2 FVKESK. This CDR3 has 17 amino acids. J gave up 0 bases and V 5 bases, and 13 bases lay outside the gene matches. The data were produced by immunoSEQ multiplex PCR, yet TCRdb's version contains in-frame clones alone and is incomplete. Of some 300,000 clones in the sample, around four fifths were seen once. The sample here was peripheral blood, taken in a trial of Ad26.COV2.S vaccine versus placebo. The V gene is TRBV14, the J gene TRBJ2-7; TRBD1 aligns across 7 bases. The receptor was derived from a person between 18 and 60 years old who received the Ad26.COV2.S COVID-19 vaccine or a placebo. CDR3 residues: CASSSRGLGQPSYEQYF. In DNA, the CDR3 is TGTGCCAGCAGCTCGAGAGGATTGGGACAGCCCTCCTACGAGCAGTACTTC.